This T cell receptor (beta chain) was sequenced during a study of blood T cell repertoires in COVID-19. About the study: T cells, B-cell-depleted T cells, or PBMCs supplied cDNA or gDNA.

This clone came up a few times. Under the authors' procedure: How many nucleated cells were present was estimated from reference gene primer amplification. Method: immunoSEQ multiplex PCR; TCRdb's copy keeps in-frame clones and lacks some. D and trimming were read from the DNA, whereas the V and J calls and clone size are those reported in that table. The sample comprises nearly 300,000 clones, roughly 88% of which are singletons, and 5.5% to 8% rests with the top ten. CDR3 length equals 14 residues. V was pared by 7 bases and J by 7 bases, with 17 bases between. Germline-derived CDR1 and CDR2 are SNHLY and FYNNEI.

The sequence was obtained from a woman between 25 and 40 years old who had recovered from COVID-19. This chain connects TRBV2 to TRBJ1-5; no definite D call. Sequenced input: peripheral blood. CDR3 nucleotides: TGTGCCAGCAATGGCCCCATGCCCGGGCAGCCCCAGCATTTT. Its protein product is CASNGPMPGQPQHF.